Presented here are 22 T cell receptor beta chains from one specimen sequenced in a study of long-term antiretroviral therapy in people with HIV. immunoSEQ v3.0 was run at survey level. The table came from immunoSEQ multiplex PCR; TCRdb's copy has only in-frame clones and leaves some out. The table has about 30,000 clones, 88% seen once. Sample: unsorted PBMCs, taken approximately 5 years before starting antiretroviral therapy. The receptors stem from a man aged 50-59 years with HIV.

The gene calls are TRBV29-1 and TRBJ2-5, with D perhaps matching TRBD1 or TRBD2 (5 bases each). V was trimmed by 5 bases and J by 5 bases, leaving 12 bases between them. This CDR3 contains 12 residues. Germline loops: CDR1 SQVTM, CDR2 ANQGSEA. CDR3: CSVLRGDETQYF. DNA for the CDR3: TGCAGCGTTTTGAGGGGCGACGAGACCCAGTACTTC.

The chain carries TRBV9 and TRBJ1-2; 7 bases are shared with TRBD1. The CDR3 is 14 residues long. Germline CDR1 and CDR2: SGDLS and YYNGEE. V lost 4 bases to trimming and J lost 4 bases; unmatched junction nucleotides: 7. Here the CDR3 reads CASSPRTGPYGYTF. In nucleotides, the CDR3 is TGTGCCAGCAGCCCTAGGACAGGTCCCTATGGCTACACCTTC.

The J gene is TRBJ2-3, the V gene TRBV9; D may correspond to TRBD1 or TRBD2 (6 bases each). This CDR3 has 14 amino acids. The V end was cut by 0 bases, the J end by 4 bases, with 9 bases between. Germline V gene sequence: CDR1 SGDLS, CDR2 YYNGEE. For the CDR3, the DNA is TGTGCCAGCAGCGTAGCCGGGGGCCCAGATACGCAGTATTTT. It codes for CASSVAGGPDTQYF.

The chain couples TRBV9 to TRBJ2-1, with 9 positions matching TRBD1. With 4 bases clipped from V and 4 bases from J, the junction kept 9 bases outside the gene matches. Germline V lookup: CDR1 SGDLS, CDR2 YYNGEE. CDR3 size: 16 residues. The DNA of the CDR3 is TGTGCCAGCAGCTCAGTGCCGGGACAGGGTTACAATGAGCAGTTCTTC. Its translation: CASSSVPGQGYNEQFF. Supplemented by reference TRBV9 and TRBJ2-1, the full variable domain reads DSGVTQTPKHLITATGQRVTLRCSPRSGDLSVYWYQQSLDQGLQFLIQYYNGEERAKGNILERFSAQQFPDLHSELNLSSLELGDSALYFCASSSVPGQGYNEQFFGPGTRLTVL.

The chain employs TRBV29-1 and TRBJ1-5, with D unclear. The length of the CDR3 is 15 residues. Trimming took off 6 bases at V and 2 bases at J, with 17 bases between the two ends. CDR1 and CDR2 (germline): SQVTM, ANQGSEA. In nucleotides, the CDR3 is TGCAGCGTCGCGGACGGAGTCTTGGGCAATCAGCCCCAGCATTTT. This sequence encodes CSVADGVLGNQPQHF.

This sequence joins TRBV6-6 and TRBJ2-1; a weak D match, TRBD1 (6 bases). V gave up 6 bases and J gave up 3 bases, with 12 bases separating them. The length of the CDR3 is 14 residues. Germline lookup yields CDR1 MNHNY and CDR2 SVGAGI (reference sequence). The CDR3 region is CASRSQGSYNEQFF. DNA of the CDR3: TGTGCCAGCAGGTCACAGGGCAGCTACAATGAGCAGTTCTTC.

The chain combines TRBV5-4 with TRBJ2-5; D is unresolved. This CDR3 has 13 amino acids. Germline V gene lookup returns CDR1 SGHNT and CDR2 YYREEE (reference sequence). With 3 bases removed from V and 1 base from J, the gap between germline ends came to 7 bases. In nucleotides, the CDR3 is TGTGCCAGCAGCTACGCGGTCCAAGAGACCCAGTACTTC. This codes for CASSYAVQETQYF.

A single count supports this clone. This chain joins TRBV18 and TRBJ1-1, with D maybe TRBD1 (5 bases). Germline CDR1 and CDR2: KGHSH and LQKENI. V was clipped by 4 bases and J by 1 base, with 7 bases between them. There are 13 residues in the CDR3. The CDR3: CASSQGTNTEAFF. Here the CDR3 DNA reads TGTGCCAGCTCACAAGGGACGAACACTGAAGCTTTCTTT. Full variable domain (missing parts from reference TRBV18 and TRBJ1-1): NAGVMQNPRHLVRRRGQEARLRCSPMKGHSHVYWYRQLPEEGLKFMVYLQKENIIDESGMPKERFSAEFPKEGPSILRIQQVVRGDSAAYFCASSQGTNTEAFFGQGTRLTVV.

The gene calls are TRBV30 and TRBJ2-1; no clear D gene. V dropped 0 bases and J dropped 5 bases, with 8 bases sitting between them. Germline lookup yields CDR1 GTSNPN and CDR2 SVGIG (reference sequence). The CDR3 contains 13 residues. The CDR3 loop reads CAWSVRTDNEQFF. Here the CDR3 DNA reads TGTGCCTGGAGTGTACGAACGGACAATGAGCAGTTCTTC. Based on the CDR3 plus reference TRBV30 and TRBJ2-1, the full variable domain is SQTIHQWPATLVQPVGSPLSLECTVEGTSNPNLYWYRQAAGRGLQLLFYSVGIGQISSEVPQNLSASRPQDRQFILSSKKLLLSDSGFYLCAWSVRTDNEQFFGPGTRLTVL.

V usage is TRBV4-1 and J usage is TRBJ1-5; 7 bases line up with TRBD1. V shed 3 bases and J 3 bases; nucleotides not matched to a gene: 11. CDR1 and CDR2 from the germline V gene are MGHRA and YSYEKL. This CDR3 region has 17 residues. This CDR3 is CASSQRVGGQVNQPQHF. CDR3 sequence (DNA): TGCGCCAGCAGCCAGCGGGTAGGAGGACAGGTCAATCAGCCCCAGCATTTT.

The genes are TRBV19 and TRBJ2-2; TRBD2 agrees at 12 bases. The J segment lost 6 bases and the V segment lost 7 bases, leaving 9 bases of the junction unmatched. The CDR3 loop spans 16 amino acids. The germline V gene has CDR1 LNHDA and CDR2 SQIVND (reference sequence). CDR3 region: CASTGASGRAAGELFF. CDR3 nucleotide sequence: TGTGCCAGTACAGGTGCTAGCGGGAGGGCCGCCGGGGAGCTGTTTTTT.

The J gene is TRBJ2-3, the V gene TRBV10-3; D uncertain. The V end was cut by 9 bases, the J end by 0 bases, with 13 bases between. This CDR3 has 14 amino acids. Germline V gives CDR1 ENHRY, CDR2 SYGVKD. The CDR3 protein is CAISRLGSTDTQYF. CDR3 in DNA: TGTGCCATATCTAGACTGGGGAGCACAGATACGCAGTATTTT.

This clone occurred a few times. This sequence joins TRBV5-1 and TRBJ2-5; D is ambiguous. Trimming cost V 7 bases and J 5 bases, with 12 bases left between them. CDR3 length: 12 residues. The germline CDR1 and CDR2 sequences are SGHRS and YFSETQ. In nucleotides, the CDR3 is TGCGCCAGCCTACAACCTGCGGAGACCCAGTACTTC. The encoded protein is CASLQPAETQYF.

The gene calls are TRBV7-3 and TRBJ1-1, with D possibly being TRBD1 (5 bases). The CDR3 is made up of 15 amino acids. V lost 2 bases to trimming and J lost 1 base, with 11 bases between them. Germline V gene lookup returns CDR1 SGHTA and CDR2 FQGTGA. The CDR3 loop is CASSLEWRGNTEAFF. CDR3 in DNA: TGTGCCAGCAGCTTAGAGTGGAGGGGGAACACTGAAGCTTTCTTT. Variable domain in full (rest from reference TRBV7-3 and TRBJ1-1): GAGVSQTPSNKVTEKGKYVELRCDPISGHTALYWYRQSLGQGPEFLIYFQGTGAADDSGLPNDRFFAVRPEGSVSTLKIQRTERGDSAVYLCASSLEWRGNTEAFFGQGTRLTVV.

The chain combines TRBV6-5 with TRBJ1-1; D may be TRBD1 (5 bases). Germline-derived CDR1 and CDR2 are MNHEY and SVGAGI. The CDR3 consists of 14 residues. V dropped 4 bases and J dropped 11 bases, with 20 bases sitting between them. DNA for the CDR3: TGTGCCAGCAGTTTCTCGGGGCCAGGGAAGGGGGCTTTCTTT. Translation gives CASSFSGPGKGAFF.

The chain links TRBV18 to TRBJ2-3, with TRBD2 matching over 10 bases. The CDR3 has 16 amino acids. J gave up 0 bases and V 4 bases, and 4 bases lay outside the gene matches. From germline, CDR1 is KGHSH and CDR2 LQKENI. DNA for the CDR3: TGTGCCAGCTCACTGGGACTAGCGCTGAGCACAGATACGCAGTATTTT. It yields the protein CASSLGLALSTDTQYF.

This chain connects TRBV4-2 to TRBJ2-3; D uncertain. V was pared by 3 bases and J by 3 bases, with 19 bases between. Per the germline V gene, CDR1 is LGHNA and CDR2 is YNFKEQ. There are 17 residues in the CDR3. The CDR3 sequence is CASSQAPLREITDTQYF. The CDR3 bases are TGTGCCAGCAGCCAGGCTCCCTTAAGGGAAATAACAGATACGCAGTATTTT.

The chain recombines TRBV6-5 with TRBJ1-1, with no clear D. CDR3 length: 13 residues. V lost 2 bases, J lost 1 base, and 5 bases lay in between. CDR1 MNHEY and CDR2 SVGAGI come from the germline V gene. As DNA, the CDR3 is TGTGCCAGCAGTTACGCAGAGAACACTGAAGCTTTCTTT. This codes for CASSYAENTEAFF.

The rearrangement joins TRBV5-6 to TRBJ2-1; D possibly corresponds to TRBD2 (5 bases). Trimming removed 6 bases from V and 0 bases from J, with 13 bases in between. CDR3 length equals 15 residues. The germline gives CDR1 SGHDT, CDR2 YYEEEE. The CDR3 spells CASTLDLSSYNEQFF. The CDR3 DNA reads TGTGCCAGCACCCTGGACTTAAGCTCCTACAATGAGCAGTTCTTC.

This sequence joins TRBV4-2 and TRBJ1-4; D unresolved. Germline assignment: CDR1 LGHNA and CDR2 YNFKEQ. CDR3 length: 16 residues. V lost 0 bases to trimming and J lost 6 bases, with 14 bases between them. Here the CDR3 DNA reads TGTGCCAGCAGCCAAGAAGGACGGCTTAATGATGAAAAACTGTTTTTT. Amino acids: CASSQEGRLNDEKLFF.

The rearrangement links TRBV11-3 to TRBJ2-3, with no clear D. The ends were cut back, 2 bases at V and 2 bases at J, with 8 bases in the middle. Germline-derived CDR1 and CDR2 are SGHNT and YENEEA. CDR3 length: 14 residues. Here the CDR3 DNA reads TGTGCCAGCAGCTTAAGTGGCTACACAGATACGCAGTATTTT. It yields the protein CASSLSGYTDTQYF.

This chain joins TRBV5-4 and TRBJ1-1; D is uncertain. The CDR3 consists of 14 residues. V lost 3 bases to trimming and J lost 2 bases, with 11 bases between them. The V gene's germline CDR1 is SGHNT and CDR2 YYREEE (reference sequence). The CDR3 sequence: CASSSPHANTEAFF. The CDR3 nucleotides read TGTGCCAGCAGCTCCCCACACGCAAACACTGAAGCTTTCTTT. Full variable domain (outside the CDR3, taken from reference TRBV5-4 and TRBJ1-1): ETGVTQSPTHLIKTRGQQVTLRCSSQSGHNTVSWYQQALGQGPQFIFQYYREEENGRGNFPPRFSGLQFPNYSSELNVNALELDDSALYLCASSSPHANTEAFFGQGTRLTVV.